The clone carrying this T cell receptor (beta chain) was detected only a few times. The antigen is not known. Via MiXCR, TCRdb re-called the 5' RACE reads, giving one row per CDR3 protein. Here the sample spans a few hundred thousand distinct CDR3 sequences, under 8.5% being singletons. This specimen belongs to a study of CD8 T cells in ankylosing spondylitis. Study-wide results and limits: A TCR beta motif of roughly eight highly homologous variants appeared characteristic of ankylosing spondylitis blood.

V lost 6 bases, J lost 7 bases, and 6 bases stayed unmatched. Germline CDR1 is MNHEY and CDR2 is SVGEGT. The CDR3 runs to 13 residues. This rearrangement joins TRBV6-2 or TRBV6-3 to TRBJ1-5, with TRBD1 identical over 7 bases. Sample: blood, either unsorted or a sorted T cell fraction (not recorded which). The receptor was isolated from a male donor with ankylosing spondylitis. The CDR3 DNA follows: TGTGCCAGCAGCCCGGACAGGCCACAGCCCCAGCATTTT. Its protein product is CASSPDRPQPQHF.